The 7 T cell receptor beta chains reported below all come from one sample, sequenced in a study of early T cells in non-severe SARS-CoV-2 infection. MiXCR, run by TCRdb on the 5' RACE reads, gives a single entry per CDR3 protein. This sample has more than 95,000 distinct CDR3 sequences, with approximately 15% found just once. Sequenced input: whole blood. The source of these receptors is an adult who was a healthcare worker with PCR-confirmed SARS-CoV-2 infection or an uninfected control (not recorded which).

This chain uses TRBV7-6 with TRBJ1-1; tentatively, D is TRBD1 (5 bases). The CDR3 covers 14 residues. Germline CDR1 SGHVS, CDR2 FNYEAQ. V lost 5 bases and J 4 bases, leaving 14 bases between the germline ends. The CDR3 loop reads CASSQFGAGTEAFF. In DNA form, the CDR3 reads TGTGCCAGCAGCCAATTTGGGGCCGGCACTGAAGCTTTCTTT.

There are a few counts of this clonotype. The chain joins TRBV3-1 to TRBJ2-1; 10 nucleotides agree with TRBD2. The CDR3 is 16 residues long. The germline V gene has CDR1 LGHDT and CDR2 YNNKEL (reference sequence). The V and J ends lost 0 bases and 9 bases, in that order; junction bases with no gene match: 8. CDR3 DNA: TGTGCCAGCAGCCAAGAGGGAAGCGGGAGGGCCAGTGAGCAGTTCTTC. It codes for CASSQEGSGRASEQFF.

The genes are TRBV18 and TRBJ2-1; tentatively, D is TRBD1 or TRBD2 (5 bases each). The CDR3 covers 15 residues. Trimming shortened V by 3 bases and J by 15 bases, and 24 bases separated the two germline ends. Germline CDR1 reads KGHSH; CDR2 reads LQKENI. This CDR3 reads CASSPGLDSPGIGFF. The CDR3 DNA sequence: TGTGCCAGCTCACCTGGTCTAGACAGCCCCGGGATTGGGTTCTTC.

The chain uses TRBV7-8 and TRBJ1-1; tentative D call: TRBD1 (5 bases). This CDR3 has 15 residues. V lost 3 bases and J lost 0, with 11 bases in between. Germline V CDR1 and CDR2: SGHVS, FQNEAQ. CDR3 bases: TGTGCCAGCAGCTTGGGGACGGAGTTGAACACTGAAGCTTTCTTT. Residues: CASSLGTELNTEAFF.

This clonotype was detected a few times. The rearrangement joins TRBV21-1 to TRBJ2-2; the table's TRBD1 call for D was not verified on the DNA. TRBV21-1 is an annotated pseudogene. CDR3 length equals 18 residues. In nucleotides, the CDR3 is TGTGCCAGCAGCCCCTATGGGAACAGGGCGGTATGTACCGGGGAGCTGTTTTTT. Protein product: CASSPYGNRAVCTGELFF.

The rearrangement uses TRBV7-2 and TRBJ1-1; the D is unclear. Trimming stripped 1 base from V and 1 base from J, with 7 bases between. Germline V CDR1 and CDR2: SGHTA, FQGNSA. The CDR3 consists of 14 residues. In DNA form, the CDR3 reads TGTGCCAGCAGCTTAGAGGGCAAGAACACTGAAGCTTTCTTT. It codes for CASSLEGKNTEAFF. The full variable domain, rest sourced from reference TRBV7-2 and TRBJ1-1, is GAGVSQSPSNKVTEKGKDVELRCDPISGHTALYWYRQSLGQGLEFLIYFQGNSAPDKSGLPSDRFSAERTGGSVSTLTIQRTQQEDSAVYLCASSLEGKNTEAFFGQGTRLTVV.

This clonotype was seen at least ten times. V is TRBV12-3 or TRBV12-4 and J is TRBJ2-7; 9 nucleotides line up with TRBD1. The length of the CDR3 is 14 residues. Trimming took 4 bases from V and 2 from J; bases not matched to a gene: 3. The CDR3 loop reads CASSSRQGAYEQYF. CDR3 DNA sequence: TGTGCCAGCAGTTCAAGACAGGGGGCCTACGAGCAGTACTTC.